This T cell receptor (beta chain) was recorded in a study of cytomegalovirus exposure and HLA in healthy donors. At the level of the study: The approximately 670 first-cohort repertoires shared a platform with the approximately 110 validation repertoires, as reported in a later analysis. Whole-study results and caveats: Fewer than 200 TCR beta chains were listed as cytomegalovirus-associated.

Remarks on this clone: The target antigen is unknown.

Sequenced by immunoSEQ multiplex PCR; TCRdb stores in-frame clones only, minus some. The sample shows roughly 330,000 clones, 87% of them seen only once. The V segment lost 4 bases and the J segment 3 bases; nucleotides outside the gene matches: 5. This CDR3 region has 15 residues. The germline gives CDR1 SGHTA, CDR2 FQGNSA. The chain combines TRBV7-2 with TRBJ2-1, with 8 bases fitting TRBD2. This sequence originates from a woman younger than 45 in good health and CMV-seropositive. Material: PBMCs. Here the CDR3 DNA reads TGTGCCAGCAGCTGGCTCGGGACTAGCTACAATGAGCAGTTCTTC. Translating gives CASSWLGTSYNEQFF.